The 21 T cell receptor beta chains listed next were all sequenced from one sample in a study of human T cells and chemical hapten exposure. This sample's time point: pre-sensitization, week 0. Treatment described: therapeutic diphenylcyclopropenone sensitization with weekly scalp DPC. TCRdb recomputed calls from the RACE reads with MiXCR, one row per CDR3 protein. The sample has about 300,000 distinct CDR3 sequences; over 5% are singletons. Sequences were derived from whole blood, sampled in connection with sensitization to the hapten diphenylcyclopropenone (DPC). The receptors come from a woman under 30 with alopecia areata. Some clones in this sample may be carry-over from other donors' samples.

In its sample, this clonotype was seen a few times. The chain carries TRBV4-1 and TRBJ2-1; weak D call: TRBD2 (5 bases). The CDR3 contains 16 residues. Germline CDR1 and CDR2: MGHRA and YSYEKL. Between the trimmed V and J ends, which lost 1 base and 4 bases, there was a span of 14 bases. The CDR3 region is CASSQVDLVSYNEQFF. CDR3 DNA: TGCGCCAGCAGCCAAGTGGACTTGGTATCGTACAATGAGCAGTTCTTC.

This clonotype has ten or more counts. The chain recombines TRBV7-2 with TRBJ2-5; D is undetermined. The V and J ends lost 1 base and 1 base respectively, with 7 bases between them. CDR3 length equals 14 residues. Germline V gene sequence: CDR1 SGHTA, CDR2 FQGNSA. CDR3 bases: TGTGCCAGCAGCTTAGTATACAGCCAAGAGACCCAGTACTTC. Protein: CASSLVYSQETQYF.

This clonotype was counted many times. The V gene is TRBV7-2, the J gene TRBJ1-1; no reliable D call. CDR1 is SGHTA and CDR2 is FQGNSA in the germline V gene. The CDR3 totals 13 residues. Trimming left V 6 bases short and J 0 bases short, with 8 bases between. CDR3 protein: CASRPVLNTEAFF. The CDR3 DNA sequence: TGTGCCAGCAGGCCTGTCTTGAACACTGAAGCTTTCTTT.

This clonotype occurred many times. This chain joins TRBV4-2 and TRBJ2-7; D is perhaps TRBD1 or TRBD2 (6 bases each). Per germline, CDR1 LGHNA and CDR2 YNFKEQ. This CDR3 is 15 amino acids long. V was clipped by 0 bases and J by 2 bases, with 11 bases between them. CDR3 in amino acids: CASSQDLGGPYEQYF. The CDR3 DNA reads TGTGCCAGCAGCCAAGATCTAGGGGGGCCCTACGAGCAGTACTTC.

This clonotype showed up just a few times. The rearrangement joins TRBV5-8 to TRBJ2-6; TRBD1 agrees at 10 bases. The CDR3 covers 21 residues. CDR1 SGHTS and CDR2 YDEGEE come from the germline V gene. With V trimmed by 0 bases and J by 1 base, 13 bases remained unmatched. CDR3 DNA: TGTGCCAGCAGCTTGGGTGCGGCTGGGGACAGGGGTCAATCTGGGGCCAACGTCCTGACTTTC. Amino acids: CASSLGAAGDRGQSGANVLTF.

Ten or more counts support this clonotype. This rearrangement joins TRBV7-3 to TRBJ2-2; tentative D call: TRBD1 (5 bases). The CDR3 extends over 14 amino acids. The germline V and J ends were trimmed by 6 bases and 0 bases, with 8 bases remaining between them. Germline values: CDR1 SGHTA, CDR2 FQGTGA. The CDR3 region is CASSTTANTGELFF. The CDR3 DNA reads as TGTGCCAGCAGTACGACAGCGAACACCGGGGAGCTGTTTTTT.

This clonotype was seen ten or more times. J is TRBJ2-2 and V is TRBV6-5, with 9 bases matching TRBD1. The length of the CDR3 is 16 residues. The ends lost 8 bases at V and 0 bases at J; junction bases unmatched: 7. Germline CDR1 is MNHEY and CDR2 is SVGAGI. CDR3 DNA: TGTGCCAGCCACTCGACAGGGGGTGCGAACACCGGGGAGCTGTTTTTT. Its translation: CASHSTGGANTGELFF.

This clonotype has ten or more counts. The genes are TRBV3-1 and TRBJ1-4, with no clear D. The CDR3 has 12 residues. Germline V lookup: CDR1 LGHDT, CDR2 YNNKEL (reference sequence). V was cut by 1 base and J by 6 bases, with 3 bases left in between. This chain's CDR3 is CASSQAYEKLFF. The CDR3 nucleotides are TGTGCCAGCAGCCAAGCCTATGAAAAACTGTTTTTT.

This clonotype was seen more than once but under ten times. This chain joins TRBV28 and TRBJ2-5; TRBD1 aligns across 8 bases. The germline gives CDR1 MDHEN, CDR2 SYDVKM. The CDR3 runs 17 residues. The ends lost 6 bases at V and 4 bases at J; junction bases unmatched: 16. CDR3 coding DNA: TGTGCCAGCAGCCTTCCCCCAGGGGGCCCTAATCGAGAGACCCAGTACTTC. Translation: CASSLPPGGPNRETQYF.

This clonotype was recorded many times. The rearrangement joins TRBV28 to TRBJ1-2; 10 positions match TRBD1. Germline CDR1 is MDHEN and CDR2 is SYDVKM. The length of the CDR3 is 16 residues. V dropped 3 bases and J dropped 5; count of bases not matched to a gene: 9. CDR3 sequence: CASSLVWDRGDYGYTF. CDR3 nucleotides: TGTGCCAGCAGTTTGGTCTGGGACAGGGGCGATTATGGCTACACCTTC.

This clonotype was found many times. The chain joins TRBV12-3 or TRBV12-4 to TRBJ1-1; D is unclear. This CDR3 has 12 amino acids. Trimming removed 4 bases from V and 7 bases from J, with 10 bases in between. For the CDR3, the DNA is TGTGCCAGCAGTTATGGCCAGATTGAAGCTTTCTTT. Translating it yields CASSYGQIEAFF.

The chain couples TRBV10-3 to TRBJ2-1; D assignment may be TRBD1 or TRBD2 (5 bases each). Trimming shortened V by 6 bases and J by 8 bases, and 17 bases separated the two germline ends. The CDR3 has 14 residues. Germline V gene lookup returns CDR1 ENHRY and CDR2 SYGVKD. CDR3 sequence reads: CAISPGRLDDEQFF. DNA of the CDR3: TGTGCCATCAGCCCGGGACGATTGGACGATGAGCAGTTCTTC.

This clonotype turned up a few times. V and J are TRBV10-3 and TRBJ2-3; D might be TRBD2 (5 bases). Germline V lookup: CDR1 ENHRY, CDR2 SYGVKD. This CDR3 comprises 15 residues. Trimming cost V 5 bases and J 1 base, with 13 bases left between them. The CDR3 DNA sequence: TGTGCCATCAGTTCGACCGTGGGAGGCACAGATACGCAGTATTTT. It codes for CAISSTVGGTDTQYF.

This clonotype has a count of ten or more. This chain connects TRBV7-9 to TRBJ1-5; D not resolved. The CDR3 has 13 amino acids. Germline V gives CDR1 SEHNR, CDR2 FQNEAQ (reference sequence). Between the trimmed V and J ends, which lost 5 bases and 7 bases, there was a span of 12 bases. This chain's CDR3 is CASSPPGRQPQHF. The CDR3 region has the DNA TGTGCCAGCAGCCCACCGGGCCGGCAGCCCCAGCATTTT.

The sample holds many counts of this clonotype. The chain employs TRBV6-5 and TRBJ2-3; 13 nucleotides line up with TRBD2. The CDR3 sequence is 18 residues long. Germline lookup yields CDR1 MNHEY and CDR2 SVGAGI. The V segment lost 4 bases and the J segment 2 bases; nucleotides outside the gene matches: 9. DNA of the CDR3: TGTGCCAGCAGTTCGCCTCTACTAGCGGGGGGGCCCACAGATACGCAGTATTTT. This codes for CASSSPLLAGGPTDTQYF.

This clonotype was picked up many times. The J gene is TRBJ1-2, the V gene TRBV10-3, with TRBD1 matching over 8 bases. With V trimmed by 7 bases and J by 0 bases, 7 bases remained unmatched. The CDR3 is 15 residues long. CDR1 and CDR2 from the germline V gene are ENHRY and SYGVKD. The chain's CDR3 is CAITPQGGPNYGYTF. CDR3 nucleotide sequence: TGTGCCATCACTCCACAGGGGGGTCCTAACTATGGCTACACCTTC.

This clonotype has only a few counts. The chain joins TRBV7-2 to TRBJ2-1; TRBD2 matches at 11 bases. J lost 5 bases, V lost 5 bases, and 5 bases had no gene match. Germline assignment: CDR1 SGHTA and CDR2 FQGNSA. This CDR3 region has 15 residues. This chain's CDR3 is CASSPGLAGNNEQFF. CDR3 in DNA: TGTGCCAGCAGCCCCGGACTAGCGGGCAACAATGAGCAGTTCTTC. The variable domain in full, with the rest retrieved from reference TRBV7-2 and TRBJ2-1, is GAGVSQSPSNKVTEKGKDVELRCDPISGHTALYWYRQSLGQGLEFLIYFQGNSAPDKSGLPSDRFSAERTGGSVSTLTIQRTQQEDSAVYLCASSPGLAGNNEQFFGPGTRLTVL.

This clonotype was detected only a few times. As DNA, the CDR3 is TGTGCCAGCAGCGTAGAACAGGGAAATGAGCAGTTCTTC. Its protein product is CASSVEQGNEQFF. The chain combines TRBV5-4 with TRBJ2-1; the D gene is possibly TRBD1 (6 bases). Germline V CDR1 and CDR2: SGHNT, YYREEE (reference sequence). Trimming took 4 bases from V and 7 from J, leaving 12 bases between them. This CDR3 is 13 amino acids long.

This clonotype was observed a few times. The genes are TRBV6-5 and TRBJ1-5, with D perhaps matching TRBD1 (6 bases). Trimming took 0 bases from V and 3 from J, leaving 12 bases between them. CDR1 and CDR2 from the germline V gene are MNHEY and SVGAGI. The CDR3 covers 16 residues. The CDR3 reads CASSYSKGGANQPQHF. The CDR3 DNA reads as TGTGCCAGCAGTTACTCGAAGGGGGGGGCCAATCAGCCCCAGCATTTT.

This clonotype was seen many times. CDR3 coding DNA: TGTGCCAGCAGTTACTCGCCCGATCTGAACACTGAAGCTTTCTTT. Amino acids: CASSYSPDLNTEAFF. This chain connects TRBV6-5 to TRBJ1-1; D call uncertain. The V and J ends lost 0 bases and 0 bases respectively, with 8 bases between them. The V gene's germline CDR1 is MNHEY and CDR2 SVGAGI. This CDR3 is 15 amino acids long.

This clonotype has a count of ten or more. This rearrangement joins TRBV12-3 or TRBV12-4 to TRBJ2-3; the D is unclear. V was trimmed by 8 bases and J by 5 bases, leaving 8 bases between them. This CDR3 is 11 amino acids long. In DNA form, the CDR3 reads TGTGCCAGCCATTCCCTAGATACGCAGTATTTT. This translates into CASHSLDTQYF.